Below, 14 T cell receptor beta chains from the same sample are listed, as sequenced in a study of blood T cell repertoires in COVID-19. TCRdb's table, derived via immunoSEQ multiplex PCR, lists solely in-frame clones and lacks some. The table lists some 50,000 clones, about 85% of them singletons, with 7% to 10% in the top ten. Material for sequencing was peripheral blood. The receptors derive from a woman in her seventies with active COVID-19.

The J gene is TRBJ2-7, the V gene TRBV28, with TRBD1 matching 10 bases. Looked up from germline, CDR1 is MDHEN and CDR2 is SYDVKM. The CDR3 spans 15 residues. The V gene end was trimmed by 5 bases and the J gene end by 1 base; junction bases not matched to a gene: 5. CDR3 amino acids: CASSRQGAPSYEQYF. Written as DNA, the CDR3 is TGTGCCAGCAGTCGACAGGGGGCGCCTTCCTACGAGCAGTACTTC.

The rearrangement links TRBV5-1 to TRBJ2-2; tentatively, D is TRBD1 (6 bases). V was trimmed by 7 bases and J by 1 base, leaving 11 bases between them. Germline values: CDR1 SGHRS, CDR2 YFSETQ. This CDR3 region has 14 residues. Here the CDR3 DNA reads TGCGCCAGCTTTTGGGGACAGAACACCGGGGAGCTGTTTTTT. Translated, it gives CASFWGQNTGELFF. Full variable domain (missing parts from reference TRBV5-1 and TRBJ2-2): KAGVTQTPRYLIKTRGQQVTLSCSPISGHRSVSWYQQTPGQGLQFLFEYFSETQRNKGNFPGRFSGRQFSNSRSEMNVSTLELGDSALYLCASFWGQNTGELFFGEGSRLTVL.

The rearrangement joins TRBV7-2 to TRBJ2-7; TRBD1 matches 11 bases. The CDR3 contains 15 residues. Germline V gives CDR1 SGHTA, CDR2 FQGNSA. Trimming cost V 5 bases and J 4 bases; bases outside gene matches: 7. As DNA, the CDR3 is TGTGCCAGCAGCCTAGGACAGGGGGCGTTTTACGAGCAGTACTTC. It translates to CASSLGQGAFYEQYF.

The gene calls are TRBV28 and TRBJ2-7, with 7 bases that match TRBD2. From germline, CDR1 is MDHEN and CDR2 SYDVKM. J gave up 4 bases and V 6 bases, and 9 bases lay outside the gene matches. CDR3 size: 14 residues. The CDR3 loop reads CASSLPGGAYEQYF. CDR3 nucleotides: TGTGCCAGCAGCCTCCCGGGGGGAGCGTACGAGCAGTACTTC.

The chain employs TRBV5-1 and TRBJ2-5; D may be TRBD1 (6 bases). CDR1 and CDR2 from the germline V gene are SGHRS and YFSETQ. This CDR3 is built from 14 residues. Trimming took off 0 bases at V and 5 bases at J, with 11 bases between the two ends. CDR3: CASSLEGGLETQYF. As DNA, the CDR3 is TGCGCCAGCAGCTTGGAAGGGGGTCTGGAGACCCAGTACTTC.

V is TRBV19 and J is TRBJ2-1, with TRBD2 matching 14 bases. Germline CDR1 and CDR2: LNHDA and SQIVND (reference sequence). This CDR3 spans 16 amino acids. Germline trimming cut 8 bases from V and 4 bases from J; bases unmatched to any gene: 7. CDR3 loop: CASSGLAGGTYNEQFF. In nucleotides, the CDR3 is TGTGCCAGTTCCGGACTAGCGGGAGGCACTTACAATGAGCAGTTCTTC.

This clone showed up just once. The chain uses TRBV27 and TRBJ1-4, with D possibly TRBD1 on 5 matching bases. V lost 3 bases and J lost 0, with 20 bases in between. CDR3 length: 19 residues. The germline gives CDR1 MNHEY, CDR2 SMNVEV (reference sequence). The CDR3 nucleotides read TGTGCCAGCAGTTTGCTCTCTGGAGGGGCCACAGCAACTAATGAAAAACTGTTTTTT. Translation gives CASSLLSGGATATNEKLFF. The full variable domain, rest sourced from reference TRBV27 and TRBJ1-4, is EAQVTQNPRYLITVTGKKLTVTCSQNMNHEYMSWYRQDPGLGLRQIYYSMNVEVTDKGDVPEGYKVSRKEKRNFPLILESPSPNQTSLYFCASSLLSGGATATNEKLFFGSGTQLSVL.

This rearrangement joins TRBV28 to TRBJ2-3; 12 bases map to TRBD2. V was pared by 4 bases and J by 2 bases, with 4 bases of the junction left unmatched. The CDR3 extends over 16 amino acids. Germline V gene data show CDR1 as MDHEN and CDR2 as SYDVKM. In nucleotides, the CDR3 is TGTGCCAGCAGTTCACTAGCGGGAGGTCCCACAGATACGCAGTATTTT. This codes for CASSSLAGGPTDTQYF.

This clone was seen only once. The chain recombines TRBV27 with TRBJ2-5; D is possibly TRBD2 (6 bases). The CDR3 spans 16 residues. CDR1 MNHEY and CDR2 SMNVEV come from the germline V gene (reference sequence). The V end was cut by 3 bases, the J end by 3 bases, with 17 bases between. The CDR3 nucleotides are TGTGCCAGCAGTTTCTTTCGGGCTAGCGAAAAAGAGACCCAGTACTTC. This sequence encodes CASSFFRASEKETQYF.

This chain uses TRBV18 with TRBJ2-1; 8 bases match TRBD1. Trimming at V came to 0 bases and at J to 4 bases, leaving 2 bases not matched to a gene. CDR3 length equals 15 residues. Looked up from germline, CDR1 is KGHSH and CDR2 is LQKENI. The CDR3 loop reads CASSPPTGEYNEQFF. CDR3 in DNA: TGTGCCAGCTCACCACCGACAGGGGAGTACAATGAGCAGTTCTTC.

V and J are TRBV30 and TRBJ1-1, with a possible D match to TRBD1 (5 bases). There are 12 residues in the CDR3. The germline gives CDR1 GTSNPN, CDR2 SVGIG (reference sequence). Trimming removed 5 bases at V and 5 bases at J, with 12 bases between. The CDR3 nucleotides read TGTGCCTGGCAAAGTAGACAGACTGAAGCTTTCTTT. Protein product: CAWQSRQTEAFF.

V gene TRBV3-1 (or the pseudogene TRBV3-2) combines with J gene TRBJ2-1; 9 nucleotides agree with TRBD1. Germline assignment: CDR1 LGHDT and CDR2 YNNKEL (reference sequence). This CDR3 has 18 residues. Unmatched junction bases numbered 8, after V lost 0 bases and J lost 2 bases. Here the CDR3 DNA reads TGTGCCAGCAGCCAAGATTGGCGGCGGACAGGGGCCTACAATGAGCAGTTCTTC. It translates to CASSQDWRRTGAYNEQFF.

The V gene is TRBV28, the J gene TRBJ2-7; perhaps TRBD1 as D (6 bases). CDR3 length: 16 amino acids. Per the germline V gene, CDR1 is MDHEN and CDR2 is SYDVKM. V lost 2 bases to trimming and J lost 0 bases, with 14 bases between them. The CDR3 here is CASSLLTGITSYEQYF. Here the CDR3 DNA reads TGTGCCAGCAGTTTACTAACAGGGATAACCTCCTACGAGCAGTACTTC.

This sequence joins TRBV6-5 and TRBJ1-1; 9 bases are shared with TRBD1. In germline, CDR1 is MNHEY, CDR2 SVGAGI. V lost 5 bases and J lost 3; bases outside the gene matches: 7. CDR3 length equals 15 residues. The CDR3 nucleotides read TGTGCCAGCAGTACTTGGACAGGGGCCTACACTGAAGCTTTCTTT. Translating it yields CASSTWTGAYTEAFF.